This T cell receptor (beta chain) was sequenced for a study of CD8+CD57+ T cells in acquired aplastic anemia. The CDR3 runs to 14 residues. Between the trimmed V and J ends, which lost 1 base and 3 bases, there was a span of 9 bases. Germline assignment: CDR1 SGHTA and CDR2 FQGNSA. Patients sequenced had flow cytometry evidence of CD8+CD57+ cell expansion. Diagnosis of severe acquired aplastic anemia applied to all patients. There are many counts of this clonotype. Genomic DNA provided the template from which TCR beta VDJ and CDR3 profiles were obtained. TCRdb re-called the reads through MiXCR, storing one row per CDR3 protein. The repertoire holds approximately 220,000 distinct CDR3 sequences, with roughly 53% as singletons.

The sequence derives from a human donor with aplastic anemia. V is TRBV7-2 and J is TRBJ2-5; perhaps TRBD1 as D (6 bases). Source material: sorted CD4+, CD8+, or CD8+CD57+ T cells (not recorded which) from PBMCs. CDR3 DNA: TGTGCCAGCAGCTTAGGGGGGCGGAAAGAGACCCAGTACTTC. This sequence encodes CASSLGGRKETQYF.